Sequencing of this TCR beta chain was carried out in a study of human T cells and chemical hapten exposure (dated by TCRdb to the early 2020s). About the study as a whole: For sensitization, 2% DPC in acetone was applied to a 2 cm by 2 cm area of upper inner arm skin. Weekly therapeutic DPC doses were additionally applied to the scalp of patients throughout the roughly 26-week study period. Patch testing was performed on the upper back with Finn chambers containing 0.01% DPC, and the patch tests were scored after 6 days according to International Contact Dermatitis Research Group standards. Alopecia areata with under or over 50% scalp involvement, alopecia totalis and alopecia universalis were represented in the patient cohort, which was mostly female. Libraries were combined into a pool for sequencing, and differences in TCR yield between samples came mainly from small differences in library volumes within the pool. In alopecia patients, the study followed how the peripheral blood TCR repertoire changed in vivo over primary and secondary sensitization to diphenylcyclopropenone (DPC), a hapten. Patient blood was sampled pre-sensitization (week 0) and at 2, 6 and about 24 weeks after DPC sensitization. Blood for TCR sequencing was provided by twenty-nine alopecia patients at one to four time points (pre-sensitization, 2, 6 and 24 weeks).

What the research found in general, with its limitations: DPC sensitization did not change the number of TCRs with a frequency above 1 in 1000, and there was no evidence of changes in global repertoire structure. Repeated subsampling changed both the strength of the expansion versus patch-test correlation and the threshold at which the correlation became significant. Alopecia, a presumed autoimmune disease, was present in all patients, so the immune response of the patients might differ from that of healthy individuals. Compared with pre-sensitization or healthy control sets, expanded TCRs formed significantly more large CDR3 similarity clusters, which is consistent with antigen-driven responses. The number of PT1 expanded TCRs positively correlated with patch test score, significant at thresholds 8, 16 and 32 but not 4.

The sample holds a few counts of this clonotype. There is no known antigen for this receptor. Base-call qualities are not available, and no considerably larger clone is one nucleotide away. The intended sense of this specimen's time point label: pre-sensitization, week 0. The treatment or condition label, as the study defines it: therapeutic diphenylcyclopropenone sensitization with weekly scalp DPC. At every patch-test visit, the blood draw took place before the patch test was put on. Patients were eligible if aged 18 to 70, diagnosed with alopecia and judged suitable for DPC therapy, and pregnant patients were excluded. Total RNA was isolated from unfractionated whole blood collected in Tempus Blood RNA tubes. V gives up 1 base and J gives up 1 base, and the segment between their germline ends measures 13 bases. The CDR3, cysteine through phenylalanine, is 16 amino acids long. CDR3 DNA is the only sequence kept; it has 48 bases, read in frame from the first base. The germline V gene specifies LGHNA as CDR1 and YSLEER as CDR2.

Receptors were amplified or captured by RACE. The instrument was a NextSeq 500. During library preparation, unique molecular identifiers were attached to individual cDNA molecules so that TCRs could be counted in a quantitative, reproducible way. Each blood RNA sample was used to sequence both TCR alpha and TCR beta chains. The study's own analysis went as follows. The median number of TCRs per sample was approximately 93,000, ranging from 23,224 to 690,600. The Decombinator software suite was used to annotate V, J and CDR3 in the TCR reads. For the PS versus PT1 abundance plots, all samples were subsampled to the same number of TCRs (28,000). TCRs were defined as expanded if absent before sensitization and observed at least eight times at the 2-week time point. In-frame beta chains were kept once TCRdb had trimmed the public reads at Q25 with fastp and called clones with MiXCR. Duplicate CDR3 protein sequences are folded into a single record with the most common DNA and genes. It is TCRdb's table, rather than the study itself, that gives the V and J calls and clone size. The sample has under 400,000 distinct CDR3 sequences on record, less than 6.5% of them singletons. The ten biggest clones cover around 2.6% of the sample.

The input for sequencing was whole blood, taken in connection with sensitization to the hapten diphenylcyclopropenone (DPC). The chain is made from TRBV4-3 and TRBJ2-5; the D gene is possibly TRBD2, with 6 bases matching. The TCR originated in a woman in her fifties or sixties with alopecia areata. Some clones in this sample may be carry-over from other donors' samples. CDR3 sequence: CASSQGDGGAQETQYF. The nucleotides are TGCGCCAGCAGCCAAGGGGACGGAGGGGCCCAAGAGACCCAGTACTTC.